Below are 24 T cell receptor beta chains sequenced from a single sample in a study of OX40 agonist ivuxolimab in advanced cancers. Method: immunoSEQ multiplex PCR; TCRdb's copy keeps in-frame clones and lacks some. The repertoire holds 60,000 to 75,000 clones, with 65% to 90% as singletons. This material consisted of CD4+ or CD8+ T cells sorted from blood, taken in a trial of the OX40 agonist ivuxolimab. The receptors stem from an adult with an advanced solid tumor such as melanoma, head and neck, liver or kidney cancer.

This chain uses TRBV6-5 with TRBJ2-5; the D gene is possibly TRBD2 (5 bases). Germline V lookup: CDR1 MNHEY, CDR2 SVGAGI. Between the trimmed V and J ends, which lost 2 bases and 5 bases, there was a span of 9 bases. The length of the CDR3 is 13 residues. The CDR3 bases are TGTGCCAGCAGTTACCCGGGGATGGAGACCCAGTACTTC. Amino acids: CASSYPGMETQYF.

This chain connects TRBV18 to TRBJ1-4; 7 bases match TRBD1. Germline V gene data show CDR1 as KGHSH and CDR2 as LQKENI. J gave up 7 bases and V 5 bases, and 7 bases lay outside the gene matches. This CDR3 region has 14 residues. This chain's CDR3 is CASSSGTATEKLFF. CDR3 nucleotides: TGTGCCAGCTCATCGGGGACAGCTACTGAAAAACTGTTTTTT.

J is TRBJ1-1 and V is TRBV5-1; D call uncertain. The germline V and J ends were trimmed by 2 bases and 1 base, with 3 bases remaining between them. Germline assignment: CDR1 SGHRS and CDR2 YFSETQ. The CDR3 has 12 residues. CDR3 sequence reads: CASSFRNTEAFF. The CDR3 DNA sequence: TGCGCCAGCAGCTTTAGGAACACTGAAGCTTTCTTT.

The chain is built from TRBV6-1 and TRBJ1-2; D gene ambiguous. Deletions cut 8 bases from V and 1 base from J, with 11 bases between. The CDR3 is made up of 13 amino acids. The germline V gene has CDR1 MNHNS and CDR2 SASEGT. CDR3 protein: CASWPAVNYGYTF. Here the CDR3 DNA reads TGTGCCAGCTGGCCCGCAGTTAACTATGGCTACACCTTC.

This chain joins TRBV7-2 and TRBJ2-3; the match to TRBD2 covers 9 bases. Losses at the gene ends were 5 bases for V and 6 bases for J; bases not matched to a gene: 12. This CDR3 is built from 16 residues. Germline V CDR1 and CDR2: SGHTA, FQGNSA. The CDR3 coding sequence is TGTGCCAGCAGCCCAGGGAATCTAGCGGGGACGGATACGCAGTATTTT. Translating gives CASSPGNLAGTDTQYF.

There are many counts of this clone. The DNA for the CDR3 is TGTGCCGGCCGGGCCCTTAACTATGGCTACACCTTC. The encoded protein is CAGRALNYGYTF. The V and J genes are TRBV6-6 and TRBJ1-2, with D unresolved. V was trimmed by 11 bases and J by 1 base, leaving 11 bases between them. The V gene's germline CDR1 is MNHNY and CDR2 SVGAGI (reference sequence). The CDR3 consists of 12 residues.

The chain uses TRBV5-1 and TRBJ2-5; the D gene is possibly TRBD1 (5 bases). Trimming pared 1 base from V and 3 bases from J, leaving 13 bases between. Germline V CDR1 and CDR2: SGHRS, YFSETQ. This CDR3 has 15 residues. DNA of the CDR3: TGCGCCAGCAGCTTGCTCTACAGGCCGAAAGAGACCCAGTACTTC. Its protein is CASSLLYRPKETQYF.

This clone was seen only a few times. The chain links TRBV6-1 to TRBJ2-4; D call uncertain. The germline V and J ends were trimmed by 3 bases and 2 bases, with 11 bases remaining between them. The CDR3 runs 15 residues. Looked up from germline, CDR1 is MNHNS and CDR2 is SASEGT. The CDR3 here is CASSDPGRPKNIQYF. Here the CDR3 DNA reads TGTGCCAGCAGTGATCCCGGGCGGCCCAAAAACATTCAGTACTTC.

CDR3 amino acids: CASSLSAGGAEQFF. In DNA, the CDR3 is TGTGCCAGCAGCTTGTCGGCAGGGGGCGCTGAGCAGTTCTTC. This sequence joins TRBV5-4 and TRBJ2-1; 8 positions agree with TRBD1. Germline V gives CDR1 SGHNT, CDR2 YYREEE (reference sequence). V gave up 1 base and J gave up 9 bases; unmatched junction bases: 6. The CDR3 loop spans 14 amino acids. The full variable domain, with the rest looked up from reference TRBV5-4 and TRBJ2-1, is ETGVTQSPTHLIKTRGQQVTLRCSSQSGHNTVSWYQQALGQGPQFIFQYYREEENGRGNFPPRFSGLQFPNYSSELNVNALELDDSALYLCASSLSAGGAEQFFGPGTRLTVL.

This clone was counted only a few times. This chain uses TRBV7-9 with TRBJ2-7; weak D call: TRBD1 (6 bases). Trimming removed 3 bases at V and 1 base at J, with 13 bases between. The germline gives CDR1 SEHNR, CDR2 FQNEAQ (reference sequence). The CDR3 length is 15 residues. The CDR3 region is CASSLDSPKSYEQYF. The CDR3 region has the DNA TGTGCCAGCAGCTTGGACAGCCCTAAATCCTACGAGCAGTACTTC.

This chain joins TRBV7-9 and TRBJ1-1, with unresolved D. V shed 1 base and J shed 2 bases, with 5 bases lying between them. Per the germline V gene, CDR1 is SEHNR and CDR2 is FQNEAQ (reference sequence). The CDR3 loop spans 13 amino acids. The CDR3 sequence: CASSLDSNTEAFF. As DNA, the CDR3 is TGTGCCAGCAGCTTAGACAGCAACACTGAAGCTTTCTTT.

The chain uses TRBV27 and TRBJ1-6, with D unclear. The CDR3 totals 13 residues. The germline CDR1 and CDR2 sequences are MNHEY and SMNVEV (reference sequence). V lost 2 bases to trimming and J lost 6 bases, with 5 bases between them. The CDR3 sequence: CASSLGVNSPLHF. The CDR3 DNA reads TGTGCCAGCAGTTTAGGGGTTAATTCACCCCTCCACTTT.

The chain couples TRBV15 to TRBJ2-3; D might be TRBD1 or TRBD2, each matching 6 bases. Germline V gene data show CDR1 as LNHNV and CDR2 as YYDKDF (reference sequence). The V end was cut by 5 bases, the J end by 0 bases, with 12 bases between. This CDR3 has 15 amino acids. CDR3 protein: CATSLRGPSTDTQYF. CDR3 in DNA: TGTGCCACCAGCCTACGGGGGCCAAGCACAGATACGCAGTATTTT.

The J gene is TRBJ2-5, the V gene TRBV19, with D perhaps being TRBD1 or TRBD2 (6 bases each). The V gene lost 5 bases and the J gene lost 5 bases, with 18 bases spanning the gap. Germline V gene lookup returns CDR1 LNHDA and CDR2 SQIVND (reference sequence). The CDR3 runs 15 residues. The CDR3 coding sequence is TGTGCCAGTAGTTCCCAAGGGGGGTCAGGGGAGACCCAGTACTTC. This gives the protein CASSSQGGSGETQYF.

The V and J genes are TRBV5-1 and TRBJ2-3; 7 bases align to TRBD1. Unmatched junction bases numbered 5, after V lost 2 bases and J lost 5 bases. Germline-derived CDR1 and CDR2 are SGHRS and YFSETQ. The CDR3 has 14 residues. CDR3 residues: CASSFGTGEDTQYF. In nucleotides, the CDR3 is TGCGCCAGCAGCTTCGGAACAGGGGAAGATACGCAGTATTTT.

This chain's CDR3 is CASRLEGGKNTEAFF. DNA of the CDR3: TGTGCCAGCAGACTTGAGGGGGGGAAGAACACTGAAGCTTTCTTT. V usage is TRBV28 and J usage is TRBJ1-1; D may be TRBD1 (6 bases). Per the germline V gene, CDR1 is MDHEN and CDR2 is SYDVKM. Trimming stripped 6 bases from V and 1 base from J, with 15 bases between. This CDR3 comprises 15 residues.

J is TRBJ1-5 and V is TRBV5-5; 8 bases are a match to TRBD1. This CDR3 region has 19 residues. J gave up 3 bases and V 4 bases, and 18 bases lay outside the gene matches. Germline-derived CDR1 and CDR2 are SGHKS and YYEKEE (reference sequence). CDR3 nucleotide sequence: TGTGCCAGCAGCCGACTTTTCTCGGACAGGGTGGTATCCAATCAGCCCCAGCATTTT. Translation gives CASSRLFSDRVVSNQPQHF.

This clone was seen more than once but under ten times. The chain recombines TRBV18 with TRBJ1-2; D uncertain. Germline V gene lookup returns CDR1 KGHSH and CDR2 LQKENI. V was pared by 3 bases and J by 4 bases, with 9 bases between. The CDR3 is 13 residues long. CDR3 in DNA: TGTGCCAGCTCACCCGCCCTAACCTATGGCTACACCTTC. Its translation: CASSPALTYGYTF. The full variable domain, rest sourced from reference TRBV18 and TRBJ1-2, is NAGVMQNPRHLVRRRGQEARLRCSPMKGHSHVYWYRQLPEEGLKFMVYLQKENIIDESGMPKERFSAEFPKEGPSILRIQQVVRGDSAAYFCASSPALTYGYTFGSGTRLTVV.

The CDR3 coding sequence is TGCAGCGTTGACCCGGGTAATAATTCACCCCTCCACTTT. Protein product: CSVDPGNNSPLHF. The chain uses TRBV29-1 and TRBJ1-6; D remains ambiguous. The length of the CDR3 is 13 residues. V was cut by 3 bases and J by 5 bases, with 8 bases left in between. CDR1 is SQVTM and CDR2 is ANQGSEA in the germline V gene. Full variable domain (outside the CDR3, taken from reference TRBV29-1 and TRBJ1-6): SAVISQKPSRDICQRGTSLTIQCQVDSQVTMMFWYRQQPGQSLTLIATANQGSEATYESGFVIDKFPISRPNLTFSTLTVSNMSPEDSSIYLCSVDPGNNSPLHFGNGTRLTVT.

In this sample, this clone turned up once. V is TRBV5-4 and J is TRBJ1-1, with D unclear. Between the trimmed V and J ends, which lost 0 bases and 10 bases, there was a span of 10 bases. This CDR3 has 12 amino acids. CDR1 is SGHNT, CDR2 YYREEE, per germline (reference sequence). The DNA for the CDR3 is TGTGCCAGCAGCTTGGGGGCCCAGAGAGCTTTCTTT. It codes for CASSLGAQRAFF.

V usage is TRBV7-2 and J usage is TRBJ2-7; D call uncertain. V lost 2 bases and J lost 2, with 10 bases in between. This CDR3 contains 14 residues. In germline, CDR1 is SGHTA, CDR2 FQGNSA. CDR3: CASSLPARPYEQYF. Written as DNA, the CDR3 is TGTGCCAGCAGCTTACCCGCCAGGCCCTACGAGCAGTACTTC.

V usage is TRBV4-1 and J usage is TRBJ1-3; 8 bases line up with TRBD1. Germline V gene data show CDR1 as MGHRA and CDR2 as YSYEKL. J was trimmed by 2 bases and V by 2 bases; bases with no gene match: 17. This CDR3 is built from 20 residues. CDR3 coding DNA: TGCGCCAGCAGCCAACGCGCGGGACAGGAGTTTCGGGGAGCTGGAAACACCATATATTTT. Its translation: CASSQRAGQEFRGAGNTIYF.

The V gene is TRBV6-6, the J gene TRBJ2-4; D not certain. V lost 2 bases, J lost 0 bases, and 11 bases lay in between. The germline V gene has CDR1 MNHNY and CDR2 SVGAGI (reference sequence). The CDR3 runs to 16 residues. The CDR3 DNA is TGTGCCAGCAGTTACCTGGAGAGAGTAGCCAAAAACATTCAGTACTTC. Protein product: CASSYLERVAKNIQYF.

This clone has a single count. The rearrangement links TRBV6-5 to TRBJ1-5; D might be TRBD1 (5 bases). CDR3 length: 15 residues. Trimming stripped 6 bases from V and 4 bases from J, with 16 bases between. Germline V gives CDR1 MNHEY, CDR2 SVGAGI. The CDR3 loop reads CASRSGTLGNQPQHF. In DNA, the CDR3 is TGTGCCAGCAGGTCAGGGACGCTGGGGAATCAGCCCCAGCATTTT.